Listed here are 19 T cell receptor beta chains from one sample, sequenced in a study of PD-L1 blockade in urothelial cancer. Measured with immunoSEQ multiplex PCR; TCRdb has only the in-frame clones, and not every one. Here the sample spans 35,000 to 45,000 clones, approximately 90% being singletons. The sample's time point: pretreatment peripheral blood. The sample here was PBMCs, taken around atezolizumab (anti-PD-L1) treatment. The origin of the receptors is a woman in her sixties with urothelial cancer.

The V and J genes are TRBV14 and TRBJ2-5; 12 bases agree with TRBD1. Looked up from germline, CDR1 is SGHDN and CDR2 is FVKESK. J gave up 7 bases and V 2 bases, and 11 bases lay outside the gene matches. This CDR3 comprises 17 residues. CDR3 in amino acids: CASSQNPGTGGRLTQYF. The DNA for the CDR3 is TGTGCCAGCAGCCAAAACCCCGGGACAGGGGGCAGGTTGACCCAGTACTTC.

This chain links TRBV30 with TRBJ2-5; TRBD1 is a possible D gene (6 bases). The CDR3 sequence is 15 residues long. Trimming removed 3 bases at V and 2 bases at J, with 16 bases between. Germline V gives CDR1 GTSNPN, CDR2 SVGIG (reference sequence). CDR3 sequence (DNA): TGTGCCTGGAGCTCAGGGGCAACCATACAAGAGACCCAGTACTTC. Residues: CAWSSGATIQETQYF.

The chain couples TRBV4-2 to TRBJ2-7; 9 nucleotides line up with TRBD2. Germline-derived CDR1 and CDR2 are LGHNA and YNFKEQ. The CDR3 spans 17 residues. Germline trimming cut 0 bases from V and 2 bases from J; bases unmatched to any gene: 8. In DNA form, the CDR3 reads TGTGCCAGCAGCCAAGATTGGCGCGGGAGGGCCCCCTACGAGCAGTACTTC. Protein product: CASSQDWRGRAPYEQYF.

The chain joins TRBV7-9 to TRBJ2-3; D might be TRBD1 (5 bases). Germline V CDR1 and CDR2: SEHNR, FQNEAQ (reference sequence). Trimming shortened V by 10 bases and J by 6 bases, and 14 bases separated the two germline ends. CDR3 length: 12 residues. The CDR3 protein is CAIQGSRDTQYF. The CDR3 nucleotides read TGTGCCATCCAGGGCTCCAGGGATACGCAGTATTTT.

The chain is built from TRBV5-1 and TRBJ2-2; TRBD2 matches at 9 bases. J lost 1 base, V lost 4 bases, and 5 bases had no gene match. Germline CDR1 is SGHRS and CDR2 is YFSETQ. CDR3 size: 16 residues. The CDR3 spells CASSPGLAKNTGELFF. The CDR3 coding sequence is TGCGCCAGCAGCCCTGGACTAGCGAAGAACACCGGGGAGCTGTTTTTT. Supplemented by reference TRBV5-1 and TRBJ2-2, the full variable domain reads KAGVTQTPRYLIKTRGQQVTLSCSPISGHRSVSWYQQTPGQGLQFLFEYFSETQRNKGNFPGRFSGRQFSNSRSEMNVSTLELGDSALYLCASSPGLAKNTGELFFGEGSRLTVL.

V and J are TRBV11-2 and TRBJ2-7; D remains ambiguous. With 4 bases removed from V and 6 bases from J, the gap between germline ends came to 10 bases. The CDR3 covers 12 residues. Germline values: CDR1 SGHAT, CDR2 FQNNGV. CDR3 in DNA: TGTGCCAGCAGCTCAACCCTGAGCGAGCAGTACTTC. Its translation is CASSSTLSEQYF.

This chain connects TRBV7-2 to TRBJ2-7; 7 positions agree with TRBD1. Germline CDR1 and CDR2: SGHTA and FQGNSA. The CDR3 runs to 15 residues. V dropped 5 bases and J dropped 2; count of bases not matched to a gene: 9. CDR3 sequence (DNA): TGTGCCAGCAGCCCTTTATCCGGGACAGCCTACGAGCAGTACTTC. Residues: CASSPLSGTAYEQYF.

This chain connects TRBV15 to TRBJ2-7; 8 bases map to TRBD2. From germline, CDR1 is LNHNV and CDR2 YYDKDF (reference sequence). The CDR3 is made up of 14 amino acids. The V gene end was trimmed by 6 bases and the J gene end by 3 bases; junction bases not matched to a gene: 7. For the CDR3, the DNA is TGTGCCACCAGATTCGGGGGGGAAAACTACGAGCAGTACTTC. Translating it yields CATRFGGENYEQYF.

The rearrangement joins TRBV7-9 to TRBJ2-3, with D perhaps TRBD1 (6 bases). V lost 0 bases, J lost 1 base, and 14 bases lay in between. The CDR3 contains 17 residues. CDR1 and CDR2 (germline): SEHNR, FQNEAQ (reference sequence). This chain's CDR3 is CASSLAQRTVGTDTQYF. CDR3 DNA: TGTGCCAGCAGCTTAGCGCAAAGGACAGTGGGCACAGATACGCAGTATTTT.

CDR3 sequence reads: CASSQAMLAGVGETQYF. CDR3 coding DNA: TGCGCCAGCAGCCAAGCGATGTTAGCGGGAGTAGGGGAGACCCAGTACTTC. V is TRBV4-1 and J is TRBJ2-5; 9 positions agree with TRBD2. V lost 1 base and J lost 5; bases outside the gene matches: 11. Per germline, CDR1 MGHRA and CDR2 YSYEKL. The CDR3 is 17 amino acids.

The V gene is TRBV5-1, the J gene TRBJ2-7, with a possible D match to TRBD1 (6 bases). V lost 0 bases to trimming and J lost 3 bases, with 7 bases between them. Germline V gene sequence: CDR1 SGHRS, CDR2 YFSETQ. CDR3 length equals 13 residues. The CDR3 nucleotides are TGCGCCAGCAGCTTGGAGGACAGCTACGAGCAGTACTTC. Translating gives CASSLEDSYEQYF.

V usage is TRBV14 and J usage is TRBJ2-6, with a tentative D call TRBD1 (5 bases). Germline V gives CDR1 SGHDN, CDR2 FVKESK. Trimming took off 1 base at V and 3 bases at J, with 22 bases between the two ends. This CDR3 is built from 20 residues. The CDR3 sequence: CASSQGQGQLYHRGANVLTF. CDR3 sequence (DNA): TGTGCCAGCAGCCAAGGGCAGGGCCAGCTTTATCATCGTGGGGCCAACGTCCTGACTTTC.

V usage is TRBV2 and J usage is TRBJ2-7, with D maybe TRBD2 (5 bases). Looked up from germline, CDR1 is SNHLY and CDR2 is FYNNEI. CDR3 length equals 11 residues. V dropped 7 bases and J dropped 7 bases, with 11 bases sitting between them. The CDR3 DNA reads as TGTGCCAGCATCATCCGGGGTGAGCAGTACTTC. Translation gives CASIIRGEQYF.

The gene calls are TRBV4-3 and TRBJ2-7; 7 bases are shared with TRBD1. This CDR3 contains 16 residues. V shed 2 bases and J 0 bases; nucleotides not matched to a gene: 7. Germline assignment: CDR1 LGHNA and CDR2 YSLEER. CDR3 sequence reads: CASSQMWAGGSYEQYF. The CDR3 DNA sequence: TGCGCCAGCAGCCAAATGTGGGCAGGGGGCTCCTACGAGCAGTACTTC.

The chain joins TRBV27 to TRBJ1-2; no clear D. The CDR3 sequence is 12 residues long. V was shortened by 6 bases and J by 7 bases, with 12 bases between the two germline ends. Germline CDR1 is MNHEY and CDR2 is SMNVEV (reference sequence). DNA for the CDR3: TGTGCCAGCAGCAAACCCCCGGGTGGCTACACCTTC. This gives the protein CASSKPPGGYTF.

The CDR3 DNA is TGTGCCAGCAGTTTTGGGCAGGGGGTTAGTCACTATGGCTACACCTTC. This translates into CASSFGQGVSHYGYTF. The chain joins TRBV28 to TRBJ1-2; 7 nucleotides match TRBD1. V shed 3 bases and J 3 bases; nucleotides not matched to a gene: 10. In germline, CDR1 is MDHEN, CDR2 SYDVKM. The CDR3 sequence is 16 residues long.

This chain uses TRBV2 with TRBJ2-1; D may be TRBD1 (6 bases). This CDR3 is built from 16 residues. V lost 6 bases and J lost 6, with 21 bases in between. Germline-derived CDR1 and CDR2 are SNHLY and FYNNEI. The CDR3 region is CASSGQLIVKGNEQFF. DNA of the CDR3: TGTGCCAGCAGCGGACAGTTGATCGTTAAGGGCAATGAGCAGTTCTTC.

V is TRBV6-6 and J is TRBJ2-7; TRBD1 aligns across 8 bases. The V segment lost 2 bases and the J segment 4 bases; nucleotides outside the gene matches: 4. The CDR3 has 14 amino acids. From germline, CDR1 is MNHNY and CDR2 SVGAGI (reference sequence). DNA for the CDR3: TGTGCCAGCAGTTACCTCCAGGGGGCTTACGAGCAGTACTTC. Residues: CASSYLQGAYEQYF.

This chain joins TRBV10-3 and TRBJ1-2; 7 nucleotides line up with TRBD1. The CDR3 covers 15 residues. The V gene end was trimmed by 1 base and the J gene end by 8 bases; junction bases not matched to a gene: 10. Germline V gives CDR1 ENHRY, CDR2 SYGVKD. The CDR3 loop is CAISEYTGTDGGYTF. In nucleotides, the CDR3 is TGTGCCATCAGTGAGTACACCGGGACAGATGGCGGCTACACCTTC.